This T cell receptor beta chain emerged from a study of blood T cell repertoires in COVID-19. In the study overall: Both acute and convalescent COVID-19 samples were obtained from the United States, Italy and Spain.

The CDR3 has 15 amino acids. Trimming cost V 11 bases and J 0 bases; bases outside gene matches: 11. Germline-derived CDR1 and CDR2 are MNHEY and SVGAGI. Using immunoSEQ multiplex PCR, the repertoire was profiled, and TCRdb retains in-frame clones only, with some absent. The repertoire consists of about 320,000 clones, with about nine tenths occurring once and the leading ten covering approximately 5%. Recovered status applied to Cohort 3 donors who had two consecutive negative PCRs. It also applied to those with clearance or with symptom resolution. Sequencing was carried out using PBMCs or T cells enriched from blood (not recorded which). This chain joins TRBV6-5 and TRBJ2-3; TRBD2 matches at 7 bases. The clonotype comes from a man in his 60s who had recovered from COVID-19. The CDR3, as DNA: TGTGCCGGATCGCCTAGCGGCCGAAGCACAGATACGCAGTATTTT. Its protein product is CAGSPSGRSTDTQYF.